These T cell receptor beta chains were read from a single sample in a study of blood T cell repertoires in COVID-19. Produced via immunoSEQ multiplex PCR; TCRdb's table is partial and in-frame only. Of more than 120,000 clones listed, over 80% were seen once; the top ten hold about two fifths. Sequencing was performed on peripheral blood. Every receptor here comes from a man aged 50 or older who had recovered from COVID-19. CDR3s include the opening cysteine and the closing phenylalanine or tryptophan. D genes are given only for firm matches. The size of a clone is reported for some rows only, either as once, few or many, or as a class for expanded clones.

D	size	V	J	DNA	CDR3
-	-	TRBV9	TRBJ2-6	TGTGCCAGCAGCGCAGCTACCCAGGGGTTGGTTTATGGGTCTGGGGCCAACGTCCTGACTTTC	CASSAATQGLVYGSGANVLTF
-	many	TRBV19	TRBJ1-5	TGTGCCAGTAGCCCCAGGGCCCAGGGGCAGCCCCAGCATTTT	CASSPRAQGQPQHF
TRBD2	-	TRBV3-1/TRBV3-2	TRBJ2-5	TGTGCCAGCAGCCAGGACTGGCTAGCGGGAGAACCCCAAGAGACCCAGTACTTC	CASSQDWLAGEPQETQYF
TRBD1	-	TRBV18	TRBJ2-7	TGTGCCAGCTCACCAGGGGACAGTGGCGAGCAGTACTTC	CASSPGDSGEQYF
-	-	TRBV11-3	TRBJ1-1	TGTGCCAGCAGCTTAGGGGGCGTGACTGAAGCTTTCTTT	CASSLGGVTEAFF
TRBD1	many	TRBV3-1/TRBV3-2	TRBJ1-2	TGTGCCAGCAGCCAAGAGAGGACAGGGGGCGCCGCTGGCTACACCTTC	CASSQERTGGAAGYTF
-	-	TRBV20-1	TRBJ1-1	TGCAGTGTTACAGGGAACACTGAAGCTTTCTTT	CSVTGNTEAFF
TRBD1	-	TRBV7-2	TRBJ2-7	TGTGCCAGCAGCTCTCAACAGGGGTACGAGCAGTACTTC	CASSSQQGYEQYF
-	-	TRBV6-6	TRBJ1-1	TGTGCCAGCAGTTACTCCCCAGTGATCATGAACACTGAAGCTTTCTTT	CASSYSPVIMNTEAFF
TRBD2	-	TRBV6-2/TRBV6-3	TRBJ2-1	TGTGCCAGCAGTTACCTTAGCGGGGTCCCCTACAATGAGCAGTTCTTC	CASSYLSGVPYNEQFF
-	few	TRBV6-5	TRBJ1-2	TGTGCCACCTTCCAGGGGAAGGGGTATGGCTACACCTTC	CATFQGKGYGYTF
-	-	TRBV4-1	TRBJ2-5	TGCGCCAGCAGCCAAGATACGGGTCGAGAGACCCAGTACTTC	CASSQDTGRETQYF
-	-	TRBV7-8	TRBJ1-5	TGTGCCAGCAGCTTACAGGCAGGGCGCAATCAGCCCCAGCATTTT	CASSLQAGRNQPQHF
TRBD2	-	TRBV7-3	TRBJ2-3	TGTGCCAGCAGGAGAGGGACTAGCGGGGTTAGCACAGATACGCAGTATTTT	CASRRGTSGVSTDTQYF
TRBD1	once	TRBV28	TRBJ1-5	TGTGCCAGCAGTTCCCACAGGGGGCGTCAGCCCCAGCATTTT	CASSSHRGRQPQHF
-	-	TRBV4-3	TRBJ2-1	TGCGCCAGCAGCCAAGGACTACACTCCTACAATGAGCAGTTCTTC	CASSQGLHSYNEQFF
TRBD1	-	TRBV5-6	TRBJ1-2	TGTGCCAGCAGCTACGGGACAGGGGGCGGCTATGGCTACACCTTC	CASSYGTGGGYGYTF
TRBD2	-	TRBV29-1	TRBJ2-3	TGCAGCGTCGGTACTATTGGACTAGCGGGGGGAAGGAGAACAGATACGCAGTATTTT	CSVGTIGLAGGRRTDTQYF
TRBD2	-	TRBV5-6	TRBJ2-1	TGTGCCAGCAGCTTGGTGGGACTAGCGGGGGGGCTCAATGAGCAGTTCTTC	CASSLVGLAGGLNEQFF
TRBD2	-	TRBV5-1	TRBJ2-6	TGCGCCAGCAGCCCTAGCGGGGGGCTCCTCTCTGGGGCCAACGTCCTGACTTTC	CASSPSGGLLSGANVLTF
-	-	TRBV6-6	TRBJ1-1	TGTGCCAGCAGTTATGCAGGGCGAGCCACTGAAGCTTTCTTT	CASSYAGRATEAFF
-	-	TRBV5-4	TRBJ1-1	TGTGCCAGCAGCTTGAACCCGAATCAGGAAAACACTGAAGCTTTCTTT	CASSLNPNQENTEAFF
TRBD2	-	TRBV6-4	TRBJ2-7	TGTGCCAGCAGCCATAGCGGGACCTACGAGCAGTACTTC	CASSHSGTYEQYF
-	-	TRBV19	TRBJ2-1	TGTGCCAGTAGTATAGCACAGGGAAAAGGAGCCTACAATGAGCAGTTCTTC	CASSIAQGKGAYNEQFF
-	-	TRBV7-9	TRBJ2-7	TGTGCCAGCAGCTTGAGTCACCCTCAAGACGAGCAGTACTTC	CASSLSHPQDEQYF
TRBD1	few	TRBV4-1	TRBJ1-5	TGCGCCAGCAGCCAAGGAACAGGGGATTGGAGCAATCAGCCCCAGCATTTT	CASSQGTGDWSNQPQHF
TRBD1	-	TRBV7-9	TRBJ2-3	TGTGCCAGCAGCTTACGACAGGGGGCAACAGATACGCAGTATTTT	CASSLRQGATDTQYF
-	-	TRBV7-2	TRBJ2-2	TGTGCCAGCATGAGCAGTAGCGCCGGCAACACCGGGGAGCTGTTTTTT	CASMSSSAGNTGELFF
-	-	TRBV4-3	TRBJ2-7	TGCGCCAGCAGCCAAGATCCCCAGGTAACCTACGAGCAGTACTTC	CASSQDPQVTYEQYF
-	-	TRBV6-2/TRBV6-3	TRBJ1-2	TGTGCCAGCAGTCAGAACCCGGGCAGCGGCTATGGCTACACCTTC	CASSQNPGSGYGYTF
-	-	TRBV14	TRBJ1-1	TGTGCCAGCAGCCAAGATAGGGGCAGGAACACTGAAGCTTTCTTT	CASSQDRGRNTEAFF
-	-	TRBV6-6	TRBJ1-5	TGTGCCAGCAGTTACTCAAGAGGGGAGGGTCAGCCCCAGCATTTT	CASSYSRGEGQPQHF
TRBD1	-	TRBV18	TRBJ1-1	TGTGCCAGCTCACCGGTGACAGGGGGTTCGAACACTGAAGCTTTCTTT	CASSPVTGGSNTEAFF
TRBD1	few	TRBV2	TRBJ1-1	TGTGCCAGCAGTGAAGAGGGACAGGGGGCCAGTGAAGCTTTCTTT	CASSEEGQGASEAFF
-	-	TRBV7-9	TRBJ2-7	TGTGCCAGCAGCCGCGGACAGAGAGTGTACGAGCAGTACTTC	CASSRGQRVYEQYF
TRBD2	once	TRBV9	TRBJ2-5	TGTGCCAGCAGCCCGGGACTAGCGGGGTCAGAGACCCAGTACTTC	CASSPGLAGSETQYF
TRBD2	-	TRBV6-2/TRBV6-3	TRBJ2-2	TGTGCCAGCAGACCTCCGGGACTAGCGGGCGCCGGTGCGGCCGGGGAGCTGTTTTTT	CASRPPGLAGAGAAGELFF